This T cell receptor beta chain was found in a study of response to subunit inactivated influenza vaccine. Broader study findings: Authors suggested few new T cells are recruited by each seasonal influenza vaccination.

TCRdb independently ran MiXCR on the RT-PCR reads; one entry per CDR3 protein. The sample has 400,000 to 650,000 distinct CDR3 sequences; approximately 7.7% are singletons. CDR3 length: 18 residues. CDR1 is LGHNA and CDR2 is YSLEER in the germline V gene. V was trimmed by 3 bases and J by 0 bases, leaving 17 bases between them. In its sample, this clonotype was seen a few times. The antigen is unknown. J is TRBJ2-2 and V is TRBV4-3; unclear D gene. The origin of this receptor is a man aged 50-75 years who received an inactivated influenza vaccine. The sequencing used PBMCs from blood, collected around 25 months after vaccination. The CDR3 DNA is TGCGCCAGCAGCCACGTACTGCCCAACCGGGCGAACACCGGGGAGCTGTTTTTT. Its protein product is CASSHVLPNRANTGELFF.